Shown below are 15 T cell receptor beta chains from a single sample sequenced in a study of early T cells in non-severe SARS-CoV-2 infection. TCRdb re-called the 5' RACE reads with MiXCR, one entry per CDR3 protein. The table has roughly 35,000 distinct CDR3 sequences, roughly 9.3% seen once. The sample consisted of whole blood. Every receptor here comes from an adult who was a healthcare worker with PCR-confirmed SARS-CoV-2 infection or an uninfected control (not recorded which).

This clonotype was seen more than once but under ten times. This rearrangement joins TRBV29-1 to TRBJ1-5, with 7 bases aligning to TRBD1. Trimming removed 6 bases from V and 4 bases from J; junction bases left unmatched: 12. Per the germline V gene, CDR1 is SQVTM and CDR2 is ANQGSEA. There are 15 residues in the CDR3. The CDR3 sequence: CSVAEGAFGNQPQHF. The CDR3 DNA is TGCAGCGTAGCAGAGGGGGCTTTCGGGAATCAGCCCCAGCATTTT.

The table lists this clonotype with many counts. The chain recombines TRBV6-2 or TRBV6-3 with TRBJ1-1, with 10 positions matching TRBD1. The germline gives CDR1 MNHEY, CDR2 SVGEGT. V dropped 5 bases and J dropped 0; count of bases not matched to a gene: 6. The CDR3 sequence is 16 residues long. The CDR3 DNA reads as TGTGCCAGCAGTCCCGGACAGGGGGAACTGAACACTGAAGCTTTCTTT. Translated: CASSPGQGELNTEAFF.

This clonotype has ten or more counts. The chain employs TRBV12-5 and TRBJ2-7; 8 nucleotides align to TRBD1. Germline-derived CDR1 and CDR2 are LGHNT and FRNRAP. The CDR3 loop spans 15 amino acids. J lost 3 bases, V lost 1 base, and 5 bases had no gene match. Here the CDR3 reads CASGLEAGGNYEQYF. The CDR3 DNA reads as TGTGCTAGTGGTTTGGAGGCAGGGGGCAACTACGAGCAGTACTTC.

This clonotype was seen ten or more times. The chain combines TRBV25-1 with TRBJ2-1; TRBD1 or TRBD2 may be the D gene (5 bases each). Trimming took 9 bases from V and 4 from J, leaving 22 bases between them. The length of the CDR3 is 16 residues. The germline gives CDR1 MGHDK, CDR2 SYGVNS. CDR3: CASSSHEGPRYNEQFF. The CDR3 DNA follows: TGTGCCAGTAGTTCTCACGAGGGACCGCGATACAATGAGCAGTTCTTC.

This clonotype was observed many times. V usage is TRBV5-6 and J usage is TRBJ1-3; TRBD1 might be the D (6 bases). The CDR3 covers 16 residues. CDR1 and CDR2 from the germline V gene are SGHDT and YYEEEE. Trimming removed 0 bases from V and 1 base from J, with 11 bases in between. In DNA, the CDR3 is TGTGCCAGCAGCTTGGTCGCAGGGGCTTCTGGAAACACCATATATTTT. Amino acids: CASSLVAGASGNTIYF.

This chain connects TRBV7-2 to TRBJ2-7; TRBD1 might be the D (6 bases). There are 14 residues in the CDR3. Germline loops: CDR1 SGHTA, CDR2 FQGNSA. V lost 5 bases, J lost 4 bases, and 15 bases lay in between. CDR3 region: CASSHQDRRYEQYF. CDR3 in DNA: TGTGCCAGCAGCCACCAAGACAGGAGATACGAGCAGTACTTC.

This clonotype was counted ten times or more. The chain couples TRBV5-1 to TRBJ1-3; TRBD1 agrees at 8 bases. Germline loops: CDR1 SGHRS, CDR2 YFSETQ. CDR3 size: 17 residues. V shed 3 bases and J 0 bases; nucleotides not matched to a gene: 8. CDR3 in amino acids: CASSSPDRAVSGNTIYF. CDR3 sequence (DNA): TGCGCCAGCAGCTCGCCGGACAGGGCGGTCTCTGGAAACACCATATATTTT.

The CDR3: CSAAKDRDENTIYF. The CDR3, as DNA: TGCAGTGCCGCCAAGGACAGGGATGAAAACACCATATATTTT. The genes are TRBV20-1 and TRBJ1-3, with 8 bases lining up with TRBD1. V trimming: 6 bases; J trimming: 6 bases; junction bases outside the gene matches: 10. Germline CDR1 reads DFQATT; CDR2 reads SNEGSKA (reference sequence). The CDR3 contains 14 residues.

This clonotype was observed at least ten times. The V call is TRBV6-5, the J call TRBJ2-5, with 8 positions matching TRBD2. The germline V gene has CDR1 MNHEY and CDR2 SVGAGI. The CDR3 extends over 14 amino acids. The ends lost 7 bases at V and 5 bases at J; junction bases unmatched: 9. The CDR3 sequence: CASTPGGVKETQYF. The CDR3 DNA follows: TGTGCCAGCACCCCGGGGGGGGTGAAGGAGACCCAGTACTTC.

This clonotype was detected ten times or more. The V call is TRBV10-3, the J call TRBJ2-6; 7 bases fit TRBD1. The CDR3 runs to 19 residues. J gave up 0 bases and V 1 base, and 9 bases lay outside the gene matches. From germline, CDR1 is ENHRY and CDR2 SYGVKD. CDR3 protein: CAISEWAGGVGSGANVLTF. The CDR3 DNA reads TGTGCCATCAGTGAGTGGGCAGGGGGAGTCGGCTCTGGGGCCAACGTCCTGACTTTC.

This clonotype was detected many times. The chain uses TRBV7-2 and TRBJ2-3, with D tentatively TRBD1 or TRBD2 (5 bases each). V dropped 6 bases and J dropped 3 bases, with 16 bases sitting between them. CDR3 length equals 15 residues. The germline V gene encodes CDR1 SGHTA and CDR2 FQGNSA. The CDR3 loop reads CASRDPGRMTDTQYF. The CDR3 DNA reads as TGTGCCAGCAGGGATCCGGGACGGATGACAGATACGCAGTATTTT.

The chain links TRBV6-9 to TRBJ2-7; no clear D. Germline V gene data show CDR1 as MNHGY and CDR2 as SVAAGI. The CDR3 covers 15 residues. The V and J ends lost 6 bases and 1 base respectively, with 16 bases between them. The CDR3 bases are TGTGCCAGCAGCCCACCGCTGGGTAGGTCCTACGAGCAGTACTTC. Amino acids: CASSPPLGRSYEQYF.

Many counts were recorded for this clonotype. This chain connects TRBV5-1 to TRBJ2-5; TRBD1 aligns across 7 bases. Trimming cost V 0 bases and J 2 bases; bases outside gene matches: 7. Per the germline V gene, CDR1 is SGHRS and CDR2 is YFSETQ. This CDR3 comprises 16 residues. The CDR3 region has the DNA TGCGCCAGCAGCTTGGCTGGCCCAGGGGGACAAGAGACCCAGTACTTC. This translates into CASSLAGPGGQETQYF.

Ten or more counts support this clonotype. The V and J genes are TRBV29-1 and TRBJ2-7; D gene uncertain. The CDR3 extends over 13 amino acids. Germline CDR1 is SQVTM and CDR2 is ANQGSEA. V lost 0 bases and J lost 0, with 6 bases in between. The CDR3 protein is CSVEDYDSYEQYF. As DNA, the CDR3 is TGCAGCGTTGAAGATTATGACTCCTACGAGCAGTACTTC.

In this sample, this clonotype turned up many times. The V and J genes are TRBV12-3 or TRBV12-4 and TRBJ2-1; TRBD2 might be the D (5 bases). The CDR3 covers 16 residues. V lost 3 bases and J lost 1, with 13 bases in between. This CDR3 is CASSFPGLTSYNEQFF. The CDR3 DNA follows: TGTGCCAGCAGTTTCCCGGGATTGACGTCCTACAATGAGCAGTTCTTC.